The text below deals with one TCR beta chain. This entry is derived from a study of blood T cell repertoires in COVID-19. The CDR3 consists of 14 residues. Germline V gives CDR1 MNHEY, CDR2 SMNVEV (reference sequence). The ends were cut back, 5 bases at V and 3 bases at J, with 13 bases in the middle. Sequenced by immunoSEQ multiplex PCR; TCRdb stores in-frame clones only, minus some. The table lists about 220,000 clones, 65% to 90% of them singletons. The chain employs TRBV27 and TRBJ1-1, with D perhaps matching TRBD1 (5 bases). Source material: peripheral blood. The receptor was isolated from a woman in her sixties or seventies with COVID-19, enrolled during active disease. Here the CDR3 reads CASSSPGWDTEAFF. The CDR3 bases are TGTGCCAGCAGTAGTCCAGGGTGGGACACTGAAGCTTTCTTT.